This T cell receptor beta chain was recovered during a study of T cells in Graves' hyperthyroidism and ophthalmopathy. Per germline, CDR1 MNHNS and CDR2 SASEGT. The length of the CDR3 is 16 residues. TCR beta CDR3 regions were amplified from RNA. An initial round of RT-PCR targeting the TCR CDR3 relied on the HTBI primer set. TCRdb recomputed calls from the multiplex PCR reads with MiXCR, one row per CDR3 protein. The sample has under 450,000 distinct CDR3 sequences, about 17% seen once. On this clonotype: An end of the junction does not agree with germline; a read error may underlie this.

V is TRBV6-1 and J is TRBJ1-2; 10 nucleotides align to TRBD1. This sequence originates from a woman in her 30s with Graves' hyperthyroidism that later progressed to Graves' ophthalmopathy. The sequencing input was blood. The DNA of the CDR3 is TGTGCCAGCAGTCAAGCCGGGACAGGGGTTGGGTTTGGCTACACCTTC. It encodes CASSQAGTGVGFGYTF.